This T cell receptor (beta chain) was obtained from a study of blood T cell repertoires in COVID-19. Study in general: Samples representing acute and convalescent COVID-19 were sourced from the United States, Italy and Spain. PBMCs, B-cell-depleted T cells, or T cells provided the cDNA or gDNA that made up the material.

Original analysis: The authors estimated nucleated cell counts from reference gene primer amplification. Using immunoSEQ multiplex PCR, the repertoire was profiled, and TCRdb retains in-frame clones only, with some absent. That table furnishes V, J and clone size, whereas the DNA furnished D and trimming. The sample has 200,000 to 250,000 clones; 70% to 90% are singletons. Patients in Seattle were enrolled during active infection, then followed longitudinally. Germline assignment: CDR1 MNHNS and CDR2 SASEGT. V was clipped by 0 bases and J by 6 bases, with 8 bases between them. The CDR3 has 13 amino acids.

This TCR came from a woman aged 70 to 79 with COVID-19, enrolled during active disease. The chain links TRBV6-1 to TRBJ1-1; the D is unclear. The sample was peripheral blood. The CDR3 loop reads CASSEARGPEAFF. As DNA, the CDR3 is TGTGCCAGCAGTGAAGCGCGAGGGCCTGAAGCTTTCTTT.